This TCR beta chain was obtained from a study of cytomegalovirus exposure and HLA in healthy donors. The PCR ran on 60 Vbeta and 13 Jbeta primers. Sequencing was performed with immunoSEQ multiplex PCR; in TCRdb, only in-frame clones are kept and a portion is missing. The profile shows under 200,000 clones, around nine tenths of them singletons. CDR1 is MRHNA, CDR2 SNTAGT, per germline. V shed 5 bases and J shed 0 bases, with 9 bases lying between them. The CDR3 loop spans 14 amino acids. The material sequenced was PBMCs. This TCR was sampled from a woman under 30 in good health and CMV-seronegative. The V and J genes are TRBV6-4 and TRBJ2-3, with a possible D match to TRBD1 (6 bases). CDR3 loop: CASSRDTSTDTQYF. The CDR3 nucleotides are TGTGCCAGCAGTCGGGACACTAGCACAGATACGCAGTATTTT.